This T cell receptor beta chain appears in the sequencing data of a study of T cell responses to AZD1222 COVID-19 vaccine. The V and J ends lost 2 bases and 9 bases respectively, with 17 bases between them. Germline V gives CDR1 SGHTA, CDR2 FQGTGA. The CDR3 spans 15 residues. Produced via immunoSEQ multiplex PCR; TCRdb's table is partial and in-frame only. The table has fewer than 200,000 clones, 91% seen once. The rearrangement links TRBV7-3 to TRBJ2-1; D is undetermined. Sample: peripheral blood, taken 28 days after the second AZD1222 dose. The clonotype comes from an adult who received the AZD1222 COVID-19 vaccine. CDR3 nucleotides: TGTGCCAGCAGCTTACTCCCCAGGCTAGGCTCTGAGCAGTTCTTC. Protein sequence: CASSLLPRLGSEQFF.